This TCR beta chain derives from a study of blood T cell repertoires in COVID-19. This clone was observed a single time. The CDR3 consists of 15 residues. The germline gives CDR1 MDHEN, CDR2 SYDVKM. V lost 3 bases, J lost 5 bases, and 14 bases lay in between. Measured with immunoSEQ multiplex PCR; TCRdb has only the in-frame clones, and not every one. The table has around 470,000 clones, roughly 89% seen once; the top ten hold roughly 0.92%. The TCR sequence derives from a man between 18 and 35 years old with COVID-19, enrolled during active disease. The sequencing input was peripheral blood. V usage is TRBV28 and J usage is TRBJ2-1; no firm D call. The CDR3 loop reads CASSFFSHTNNEQFF. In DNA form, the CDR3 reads TGTGCCAGCAGTTTTTTTTCACATACTAACAATGAGCAGTTCTTC.